The T cell receptor beta chain described here comes from a study of T cell changes during pregnancy in multiple sclerosis. Sequencing used immunoSEQ multiplex PCR; TCRdb keeps in-frame clones, though not all of them. The sample lists around 69,000 clones, more than 90% seen once, with approximately 2% in the top ten. CDR1 and CDR2 (germline): LGHNA, YSLEER. V lost 4 bases, J lost 0 bases, and 18 bases lay in between. This CDR3 has 18 amino acids. The genes are TRBV4-3 and TRBJ2-2; tentatively, D is TRBD1 (6 bases). The TCR was taken from a female donor in good health, enrolled as a control in a pregnancy study. Here the sequenced sample was peripheral blood, taken in the second trimester of pregnancy. The CDR3 bases are TGCGCCAGCAGCCTTACCTTGGGCAGGGGCGCGAACACCGGGGAGCTGTTTTTT. Protein: CASSLTLGRGANTGELFF.